The clone carrying this T cell receptor (beta chain) was observed at least ten times. Its specificity is unknown. The source of the sample is a study of CD8 T cells in ankylosing spondylitis. The study, taken as a whole, reports: As for the disease-linked clones, they showed a CD8+ phenotype and occurred at relatively low frequencies in peripheral blood. Certain motif variants had earlier been reported in reactive arthritis synovial fluid and blood. Enrichment of disease-linked clones was reportedly significant in matched ankylosing spondylitis synovial fluid. What appeared characteristic of ankylosing spondylitis blood was a TCR beta motif of fewer than ten highly homologous variants.

V dropped 6 bases and J dropped 0 bases, with 13 bases sitting between them. Germline V CDR1 and CDR2: SEHNR, FQNEAQ (reference sequence). The CDR3 is 15 amino acids. Quantitative 5'-RACE with molecular barcodes produced the TCR beta libraries. A single record per CDR3 protein comes from TCRdb applying MiXCR to the 5' RACE reads. The data hold some 800,000 distinct CDR3 sequences, with about an eighth observed a single time. The sample comprised blood, either unsorted or a sorted T cell fraction (not recorded which). The rearrangement joins TRBV7-9 to TRBJ2-3, with D hard to call. The clonotype comes from a male donor with ankylosing spondylitis. CDR3 sequence (DNA): TGTGCCAGCAGAAGGACGGAATCGAGCACAGATACGCAGTATTTT. It yields the protein CASRRTESSTDTQYF.